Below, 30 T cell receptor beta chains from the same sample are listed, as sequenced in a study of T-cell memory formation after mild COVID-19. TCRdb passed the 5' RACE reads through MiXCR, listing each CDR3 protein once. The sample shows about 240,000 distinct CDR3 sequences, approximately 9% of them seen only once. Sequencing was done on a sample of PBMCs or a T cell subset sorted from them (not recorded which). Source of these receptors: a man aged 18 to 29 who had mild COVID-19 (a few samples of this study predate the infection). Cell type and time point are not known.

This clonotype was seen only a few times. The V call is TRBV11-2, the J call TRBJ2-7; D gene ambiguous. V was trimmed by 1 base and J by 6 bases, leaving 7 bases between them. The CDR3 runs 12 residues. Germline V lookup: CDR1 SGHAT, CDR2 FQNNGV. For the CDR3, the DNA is TGTGCCAGCAGCTTAGTCGGAGCCGAGCAGTACTTC. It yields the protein CASSLVGAEQYF.

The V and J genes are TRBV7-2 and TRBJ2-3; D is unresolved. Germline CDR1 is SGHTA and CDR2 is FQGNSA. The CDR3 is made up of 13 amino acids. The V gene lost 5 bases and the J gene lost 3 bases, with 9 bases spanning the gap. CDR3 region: CASSAERTDTQYF. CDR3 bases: TGTGCCAGCAGCGCCGAGAGGACAGATACGCAGTATTTT.

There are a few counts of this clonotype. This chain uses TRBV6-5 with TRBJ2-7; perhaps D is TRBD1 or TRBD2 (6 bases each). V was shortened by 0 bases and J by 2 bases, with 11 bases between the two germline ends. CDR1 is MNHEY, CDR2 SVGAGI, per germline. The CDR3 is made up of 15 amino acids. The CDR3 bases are TGTGCCAGCAGTTACTCACGGGGGACAACCTACGAGCAGTACTTC. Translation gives CASSYSRGTTYEQYF.

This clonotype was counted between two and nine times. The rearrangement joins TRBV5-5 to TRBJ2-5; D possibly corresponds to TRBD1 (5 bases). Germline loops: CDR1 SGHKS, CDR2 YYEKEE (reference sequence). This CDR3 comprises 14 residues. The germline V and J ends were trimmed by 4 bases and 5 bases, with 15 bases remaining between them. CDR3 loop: CASSRPPGLETQYF. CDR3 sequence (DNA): TGTGCCAGCAGCCGACCCCCAGGGTTGGAGACCCAGTACTTC.

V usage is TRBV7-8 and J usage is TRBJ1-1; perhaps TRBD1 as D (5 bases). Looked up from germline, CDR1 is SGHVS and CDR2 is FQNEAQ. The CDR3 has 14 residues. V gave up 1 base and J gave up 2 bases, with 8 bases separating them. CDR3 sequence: CASSLGGVNTEAFF. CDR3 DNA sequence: TGTGCCAGCAGCTTAGGGGGGGTTAACACTGAAGCTTTCTTT. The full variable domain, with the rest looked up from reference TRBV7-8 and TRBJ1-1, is GAGVSQSPRYKVAKRGQDVALRCDPISGHVSLFWYQQALGQGPEFLTYFQNEAQLDKSGLPSDRFFAERPEGSVSTLKIQRTQQEDSAVYLCASSLGGVNTEAFFGQGTRLTVV.

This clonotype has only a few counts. CDR3 in DNA: TGTGCCAGCTCACCTAGGGCAGTCAACACCGGGGAGCTGTTTTTT. This encodes CASSPRAVNTGELFF. The chain employs TRBV18 and TRBJ2-2; the D is unclear. The CDR3 consists of 15 residues. From germline, CDR1 is KGHSH and CDR2 LQKENI. V gave up 3 bases and J gave up 2 bases, with 10 bases separating them.

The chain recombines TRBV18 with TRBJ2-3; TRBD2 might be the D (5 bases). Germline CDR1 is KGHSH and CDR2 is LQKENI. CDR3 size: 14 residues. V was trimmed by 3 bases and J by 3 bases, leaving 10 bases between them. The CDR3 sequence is CASSPSERTDTQYF. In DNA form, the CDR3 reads TGTGCCAGCTCACCCTCCGAGCGGACAGATACGCAGTATTTT.

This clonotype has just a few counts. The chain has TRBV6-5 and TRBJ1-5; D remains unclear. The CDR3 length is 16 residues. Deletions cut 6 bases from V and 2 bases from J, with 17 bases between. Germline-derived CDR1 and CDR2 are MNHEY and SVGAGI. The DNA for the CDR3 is TGTGCCAGCAGAAAGATAGGCCTGGGCGGCAATCAGCCCCAGCATTTT. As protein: CASRKIGLGGNQPQHF.

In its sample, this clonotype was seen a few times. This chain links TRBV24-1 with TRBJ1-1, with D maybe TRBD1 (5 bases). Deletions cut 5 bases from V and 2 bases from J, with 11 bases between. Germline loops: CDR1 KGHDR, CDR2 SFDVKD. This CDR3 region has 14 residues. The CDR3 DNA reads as TGTGCCACCAGTGCCGCAGGGCCAAACACTGAAGCTTTCTTT. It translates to CATSAAGPNTEAFF.

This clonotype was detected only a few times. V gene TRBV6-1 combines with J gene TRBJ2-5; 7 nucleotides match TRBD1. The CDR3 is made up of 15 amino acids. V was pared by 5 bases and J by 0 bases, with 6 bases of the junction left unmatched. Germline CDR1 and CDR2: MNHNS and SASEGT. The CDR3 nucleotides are TGTGCCAGCAGTTTAAATCAGGGGGACCAAGAGACCCAGTACTTC. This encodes CASSLNQGDQETQYF.

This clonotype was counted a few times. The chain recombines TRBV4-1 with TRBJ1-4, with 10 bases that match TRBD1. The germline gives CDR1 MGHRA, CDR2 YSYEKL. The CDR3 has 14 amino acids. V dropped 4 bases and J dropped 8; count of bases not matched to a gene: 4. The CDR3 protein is CASSPGTGDEKLFF. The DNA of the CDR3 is TGCGCCAGCAGCCCAGGGACAGGGGACGAAAAACTGTTTTTT.

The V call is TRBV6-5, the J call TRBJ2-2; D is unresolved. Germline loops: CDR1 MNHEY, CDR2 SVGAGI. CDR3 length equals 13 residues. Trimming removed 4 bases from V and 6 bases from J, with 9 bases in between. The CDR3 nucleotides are TGTGCCAGCAGTTCCGTCCGGGCCGGGGAGCTGTTTTTT. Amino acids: CASSSVRAGELFF.

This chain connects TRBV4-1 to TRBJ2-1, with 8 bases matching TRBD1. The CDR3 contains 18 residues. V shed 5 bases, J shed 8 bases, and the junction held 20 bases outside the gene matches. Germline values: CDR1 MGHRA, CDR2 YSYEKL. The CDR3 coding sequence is TGCGCCAGCAGCTTGCATATCAGGACAGGGCTGACCCAGGATGAGCAGTTCTTC. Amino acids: CASSLHIRTGLTQDEQFF.

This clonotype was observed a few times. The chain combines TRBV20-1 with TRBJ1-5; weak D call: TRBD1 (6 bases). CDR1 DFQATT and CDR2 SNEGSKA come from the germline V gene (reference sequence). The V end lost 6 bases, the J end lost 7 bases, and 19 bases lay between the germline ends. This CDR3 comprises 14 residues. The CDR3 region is CSAHRDRVGQPQHF. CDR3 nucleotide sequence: TGCAGTGCACACAGGGATAGGGTTGGGCAGCCCCAGCATTTT.

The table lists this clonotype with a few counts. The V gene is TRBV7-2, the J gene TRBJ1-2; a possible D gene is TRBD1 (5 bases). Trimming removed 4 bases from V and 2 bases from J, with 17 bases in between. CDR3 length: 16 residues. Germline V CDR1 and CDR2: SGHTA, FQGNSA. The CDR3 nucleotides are TGTGCCAGCAGCTCCCGGCCCGCAGGGAACAACTATGGCTACACCTTC. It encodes CASSSRPAGNNYGYTF. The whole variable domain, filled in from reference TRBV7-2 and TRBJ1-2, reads GAGVSQSPSNKVTEKGKDVELRCDPISGHTALYWYRQSLGQGLEFLIYFQGNSAPDKSGLPSDRFSAERTGGSVSTLTIQRTQQEDSAVYLCASSSRPAGNNYGYTFGSGTRLTVV.

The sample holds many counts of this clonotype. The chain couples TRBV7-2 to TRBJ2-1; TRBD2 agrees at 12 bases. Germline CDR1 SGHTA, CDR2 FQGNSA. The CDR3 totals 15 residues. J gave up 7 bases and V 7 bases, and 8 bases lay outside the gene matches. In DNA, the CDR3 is TGTGCCAGCACCGTACTAGCGGGGGGCAGGAATGAGCAGTTCTTC. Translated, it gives CASTVLAGGRNEQFF. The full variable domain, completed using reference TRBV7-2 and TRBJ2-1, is GAGVSQSPSNKVTEKGKDVELRCDPISGHTALYWYRQSLGQGLEFLIYFQGNSAPDKSGLPSDRFSAERTGGSVSTLTIQRTQQEDSAVYLCASTVLAGGRNEQFFGPGTRLTVL.

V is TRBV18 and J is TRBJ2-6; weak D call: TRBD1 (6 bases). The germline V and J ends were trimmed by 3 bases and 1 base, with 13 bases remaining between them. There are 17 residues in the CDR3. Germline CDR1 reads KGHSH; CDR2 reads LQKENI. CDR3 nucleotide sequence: TGTGCCAGCTCACCGGAGCAGGGGCGATCTGGGGCCAACGTCCTGACTTTC. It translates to CASSPEQGRSGANVLTF.

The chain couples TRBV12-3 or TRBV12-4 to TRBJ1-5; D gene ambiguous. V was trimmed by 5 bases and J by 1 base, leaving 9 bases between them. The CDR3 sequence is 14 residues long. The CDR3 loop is CASSRTESNQPQHF. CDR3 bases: TGTGCCAGCAGTCGTACGGAGAGCAATCAGCCCCAGCATTTT.

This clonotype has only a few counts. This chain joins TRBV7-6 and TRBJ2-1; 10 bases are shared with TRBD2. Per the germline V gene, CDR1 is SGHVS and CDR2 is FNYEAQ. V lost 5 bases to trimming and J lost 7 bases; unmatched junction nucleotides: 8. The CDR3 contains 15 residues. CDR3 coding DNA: TGTGCCAGCAGCCTCAGCGGGGGGGCGAGTAATGAGCAGTTCTTC. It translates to CASSLSGGASNEQFF.

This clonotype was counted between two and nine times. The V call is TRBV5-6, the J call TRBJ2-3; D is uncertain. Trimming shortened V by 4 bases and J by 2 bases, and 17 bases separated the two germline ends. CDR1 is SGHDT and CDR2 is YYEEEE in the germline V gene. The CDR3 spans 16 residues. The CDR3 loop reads CASSLPWGPATDTQYF. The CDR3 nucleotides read TGTGCCAGCAGCCTGCCTTGGGGTCCCGCCACAGATACGCAGTATTTT.

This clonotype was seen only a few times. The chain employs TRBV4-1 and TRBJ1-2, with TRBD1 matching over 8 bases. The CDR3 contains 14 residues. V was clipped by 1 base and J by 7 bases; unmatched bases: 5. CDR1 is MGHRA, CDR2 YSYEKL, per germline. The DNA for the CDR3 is TGCGCCAGCAGCCAAGGGACAGGGCTTTTTGGCTACACCTTC. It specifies CASSQGTGLFGYTF.

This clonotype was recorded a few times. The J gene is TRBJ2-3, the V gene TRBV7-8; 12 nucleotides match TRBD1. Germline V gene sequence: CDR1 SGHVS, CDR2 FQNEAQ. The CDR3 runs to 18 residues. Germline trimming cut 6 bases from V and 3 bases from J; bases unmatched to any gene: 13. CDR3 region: CASSRDRGRGSSTDTQYF. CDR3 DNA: TGTGCCAGCAGTAGGGACAGGGGGCGCGGTTCTTCGACAGATACGCAGTATTTT. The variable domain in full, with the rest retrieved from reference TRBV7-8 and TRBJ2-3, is GAGVSQSPRYKVAKRGQDVALRCDPISGHVSLFWYQQALGQGPEFLTYFQNEAQLDKSGLPSDRFFAERPEGSVSTLKIQRTQQEDSAVYLCASSRDRGRGSSTDTQYFGPGTRLTVL.

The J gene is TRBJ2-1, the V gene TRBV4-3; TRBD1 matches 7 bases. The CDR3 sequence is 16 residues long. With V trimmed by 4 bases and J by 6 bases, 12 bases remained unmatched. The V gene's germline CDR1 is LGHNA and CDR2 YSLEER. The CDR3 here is CASSPGQAGLPNEQFF. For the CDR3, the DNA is TGCGCCAGCAGCCCTGGACAGGCTGGCCTACCCAATGAGCAGTTCTTC.

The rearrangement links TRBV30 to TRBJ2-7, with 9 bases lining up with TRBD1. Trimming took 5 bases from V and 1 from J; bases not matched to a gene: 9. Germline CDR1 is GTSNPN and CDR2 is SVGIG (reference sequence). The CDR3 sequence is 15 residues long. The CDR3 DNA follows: TGTGCCTGGGCCTCGGGACAGGGTTATTCCTACGAGCAGTACTTC. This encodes CAWASGQGYSYEQYF.

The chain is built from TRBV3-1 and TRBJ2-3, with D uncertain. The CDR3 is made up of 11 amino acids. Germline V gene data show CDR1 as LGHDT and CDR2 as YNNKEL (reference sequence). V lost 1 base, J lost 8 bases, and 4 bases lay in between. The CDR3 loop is CASSQGRTQYF. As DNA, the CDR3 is TGTGCCAGCAGCCAAGGACGTACGCAGTATTTT.

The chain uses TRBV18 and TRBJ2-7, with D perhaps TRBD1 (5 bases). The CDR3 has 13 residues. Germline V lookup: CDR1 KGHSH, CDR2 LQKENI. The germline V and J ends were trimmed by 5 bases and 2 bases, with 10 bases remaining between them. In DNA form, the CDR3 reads TGTGCCAGCTCAACGACAGAGACCTACGAGCAGTACGTC. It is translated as CASSTTETYEQYV.

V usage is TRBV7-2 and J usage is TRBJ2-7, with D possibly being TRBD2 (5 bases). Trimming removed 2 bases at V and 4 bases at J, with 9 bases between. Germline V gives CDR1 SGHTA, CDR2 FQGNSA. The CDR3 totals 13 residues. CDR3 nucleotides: TGTGCCAGCAGCTTAAGCGGTCGGTACGAGCAGTACGTC. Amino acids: CASSLSGRYEQYV.

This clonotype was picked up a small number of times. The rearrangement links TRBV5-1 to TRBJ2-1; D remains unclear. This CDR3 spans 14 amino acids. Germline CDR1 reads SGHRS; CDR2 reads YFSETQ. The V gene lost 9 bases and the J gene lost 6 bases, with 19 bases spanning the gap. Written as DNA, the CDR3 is TGCGCCACCACTCCCTTCTCCCCCGGCAATGAGCAGTTCTTC. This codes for CATTPFSPGNEQFF.

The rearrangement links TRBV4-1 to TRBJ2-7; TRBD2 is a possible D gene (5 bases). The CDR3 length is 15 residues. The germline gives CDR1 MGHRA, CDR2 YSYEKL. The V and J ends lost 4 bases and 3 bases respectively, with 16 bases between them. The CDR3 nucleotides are TGCGCCAGCAGCCCGGCTAGCTTTGGAAACTACGAGCAGTACTTC. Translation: CASSPASFGNYEQYF.

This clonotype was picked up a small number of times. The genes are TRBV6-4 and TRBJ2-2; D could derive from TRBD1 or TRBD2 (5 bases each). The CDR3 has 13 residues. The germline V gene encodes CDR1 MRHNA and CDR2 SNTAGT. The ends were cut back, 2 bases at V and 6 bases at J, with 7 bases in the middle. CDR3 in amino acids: CASSDVGAGELFF. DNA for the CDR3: TGTGCCAGCAGTGACGTGGGGGCCGGGGAGCTGTTTTTT.